These T cell receptor beta chains were read from a single sample in a study of CD8 T cells in Susac syndrome. One entry per CDR3 protein results from TCRdb running MiXCR on the immunoSEQ multiplex PCR reads. The sample carries 250,000 to 300,000 distinct CDR3 sequences, 85% recorded once. Sequencing input: CD8+ T cells from PBMCs. These receptors were taken from a human donor with multiple sclerosis. The CDR3 runs from the conserved cysteine through the conserved F or W. D genes are given only for firm matches.

TRBV11-3	TRBD2	19	TRBJ2-1	TGTGCCAGCAGCTTCAGACTAGCGGGAGGGCCCCCCTATTACAATGAGCAGTTCTTC	CASSFRLAGGPPYYNEQFF
TRBV5-8	TRBD1	15	TRBJ1-1	TGTGCCAGCACCAGGACAGGGGATTTGAACACTGAAGCTTTCTTT	CASTRTGDLNTEAFF
TRBV5-8	TRBD1	15	TRBJ2-7	TGTGCCAGCAGCTTGGCCGGGACAGGGACCCACGAGCAGTACTTC	CASSLAGTGTHEQYF
TRBV20-1	-	15	TRBJ1-2	TGCAGTGCTAGAGATCCTGCGGCCGGGAACTATGGCTACACCTTC	CSARDPAAGNYGYTF
TRBV7-9	-	16	TRBJ1-1	TGTGCCAGCAGCTTGTCACCCCTGGGGGGGGACTCTGAAGCTTTCTTT	CASSLSPLGGDSEAFF
TRBV27	-	13	TRBJ1-5	TGTGCCAGCAGTTTTGGGGTGGATCAGCCCCAGCATTTT	CASSFGVDQPQHF
TRBV6-2/TRBV6-3	TRBD1	14	TRBJ1-5	TGTGCCAGCAGCACGGGACAGGTTGCGCAGCCCCAGCATTTT	CASSTGQVAQPQHF
TRBV11-2	-	15	TRBJ2-3	TGTGCCAGCAGCCGCCTACTAGCCCTCACAGATACGCAGTATTTT	CASSRLLALTDTQYF
TRBV6-2/TRBV6-3	-	15	TRBJ2-5	TGTGCCAGCAGTTACTTACTAGCCGGAGGAGAGACCCAGTACTTC	CASSYLLAGGETQYF
TRBV27	TRBD2	15	TRBJ2-4	TGTGCCAGCGCTAGCGGTTACCCCGCCAAAAACATTCAGTACTTC	CASASGYPAKNIQYF
TRBV7-2	-	14	TRBJ1-3	TGTGCCAGCAGCTGGGGGGGCCGGGAAAACACCATATATTTT	CASSWGGRENTIYF
TRBV28	-	13	TRBJ2-3	TGTGCCATCAGGACCTCAGTCACAGATACGCAGTATTTT	CAIRTSVTDTQYF
TRBV28	-	16	TRBJ2-5	TGTGCCAGCAGTTTTAGTACTGGTTGGGGCTTAGAGACCCAGTACTTC	CASSFSTGWGLETQYF
TRBV28	TRBD2	15	TRBJ2-3	TGTGCCAGCAGCAAGACTAGCGGGAGCACAGATACGCAGTATTTT	CASSKTSGSTDTQYF
TRBV9	TRBD1	15	TRBJ1-5	TGTGCCAGCAGCACAGGGACAGGGGGCTATCAGCCCCAGCATTTT	CASSTGTGGYQPQHF
TRBV9	TRBD1	14	TRBJ2-5	TGTGCCAGCAGCGAGTGGGACAGACAAGAGACCCAGTACTTC	CASSEWDRQETQYF
TRBV7-3	-	15	TRBJ2-3	TGTGCCAGCAGCCCAGTAGAGAGGGGGACAGATACGCAGTATTTT	CASSPVERGTDTQYF
TRBV20-1	TRBD1	17	TRBJ2-3	TGCAGTGCTTTGGTACAGGGGGTACAACCTAGCACAGATACGCAGTATTTT	CSALVQGVQPSTDTQYF
TRBV11-2	-	14	TRBJ2-1	TGTGCCAGCAGCTACCCCGGGCCCGGGTATGAGCAGTTCTTC	CASSYPGPGYEQFF
TRBV28	-	11	TRBJ2-2	TGTGCCAGCACCTTGGCCGGGGAGCTGTTTTTT	CASTLAGELFF
TRBV12-3/TRBV12-4	-	15	TRBJ2-1	TGTGCCAGCAACCTAGGGGCAGGGAGTTACAATGAGCAGTTCTTC	CASNLGAGSYNEQFF
TRBV5-6	-	15	TRBJ1-4	TGTGCCAGCAGCTTGCGGCCGGAATATAATGAAAAACTGTTTTTT	CASSLRPEYNEKLFF
TRBV20-1	-	18	TRBJ2-3	TGCAGTGCTAGAGTCCGCTTCGAGCCAGCGTCTAGCACAGATACGCAGTATTTT	CSARVRFEPASSTDTQYF
TRBV30	-	15	TRBJ1-5	TGTGCCTGGTCAGATCCTGGGGATAGCAATCAGCCCCAGCATTTT	CAWSDPGDSNQPQHF
TRBV7-3	TRBD1	15	TRBJ1-2	TGTGCCAGCAGCTTATTCCCTGGACAGGCAAACGGCTACACCTTC	CASSLFPGQANGYTF
TRBV12-3/TRBV12-4	-	21	TRBJ1-5	TGTGCCAGCAGTTTAGCGACTCCCCTGGAGGGTTGGGGTGTCGGCAATCAGCCCCAGCATTTT	CASSLATPLEGWGVGNQPQHF